These 22 T cell receptor beta chains originate from one sample sequenced in a study of shared clonotypes between healthy human individuals. The repertoire was sequenced with immunoSEQ multiplex PCR; TCRdb's copy has only in-frame clones and lacks some. The sample lists more than 450,000 clones; 79% were seen once. Sample: PBMCs. The receptors stem from a middle-aged woman in good health. Some clones in this sample may be carry-over from other donors' samples.

The chain uses TRBV2 and TRBJ2-1; 9 bases fit TRBD2. The CDR3 runs to 15 residues. Germline V CDR1 and CDR2: SNHLY, FYNNEI. With 6 bases clipped from V and 9 bases from J, the junction kept 12 bases outside the gene matches. The CDR3 sequence: CASSVSGRTVGEQFF. As DNA, the CDR3 is TGTGCCAGCAGCGTTAGCGGGAGAACAGTCGGTGAGCAGTTCTTC.

The genes are TRBV5-1 and TRBJ2-3, with TRBD2 as a possible D gene (6 bases). This CDR3 region has 12 residues. Germline CDR1 reads SGHRS; CDR2 reads YFSETQ. V was clipped by 5 bases and J by 4 bases, with 8 bases between them. The DNA for the CDR3 is TGCGCCAGCAGTTGGGAGGCAGATACGCAGTATTTT. Protein product: CASSWEADTQYF.

V is TRBV2 and J is TRBJ1-5, with TRBD1 as a possible D gene (5 bases). Trimming stripped 4 bases from V and 2 bases from J, with 9 bases between. The CDR3 runs to 14 residues. The germline CDR1 and CDR2 sequences are SNHLY and FYNNEI. CDR3 DNA: TGTGCCAGCAGTGGGGGGTGGGGCAATCAGCCCCAGCATTTT. It translates to CASSGGWGNQPQHF.

This clone has only a few counts. The V and J genes are TRBV25-1 and TRBJ2-3; D may be TRBD1 (5 bases). The ends were cut back, 3 bases at V and 5 bases at J, with 12 bases in the middle. Germline assignment: CDR1 MGHDK and CDR2 SYGVNS. This CDR3 is built from 14 residues. For the CDR3, the DNA is TGTGCCAGCAGTGACAGGGTTGGCGGAGATACGCAGTATTTT. This gives the protein CASSDRVGGDTQYF.

This sequence joins TRBV6-5 and TRBJ1-6; D is possibly TRBD1 (5 bases). The germline V and J ends were trimmed by 6 bases and 0 bases, with 6 bases remaining between them. The V gene's germline CDR1 is MNHEY and CDR2 SVGAGI. The CDR3 extends over 14 amino acids. The chain's CDR3 is CASRQASYNSPLHF. In DNA, the CDR3 is TGTGCCAGCAGACAGGCCTCCTATAATTCACCCCTCCACTTT.

J is TRBJ2-7 and V is TRBV5-8; D gene uncertain. The V and J ends lost 1 base and 1 base respectively, with 9 bases between them. Germline V gene data show CDR1 as SGHTS and CDR2 as YDEGEE. This CDR3 has 14 amino acids. CDR3 protein: CASSLHENSYEQYF. The CDR3 DNA follows: TGTGCCAGCAGCTTGCACGAAAATTCCTACGAGCAGTACTTC.

The chain is built from TRBV4-1 and TRBJ1-2; D remains ambiguous. The CDR3 runs 15 residues. The germline CDR1 and CDR2 sequences are MGHRA and YSYEKL. Trimming took off 0 bases at V and 4 bases at J, with 12 bases between the two ends. The CDR3 region has the DNA TGCGCCAGCAGCCAAGAACCCGGCGGAATCTATGGCTACACCTTC. Translation: CASSQEPGGIYGYTF.

This clone was observed once. This chain connects TRBV30 to TRBJ2-2; 9 bases match TRBD2. CDR3 length: 19 residues. Germline CDR1 is GTSNPN and CDR2 is SVGIG (reference sequence). Trimming removed 5 bases from V and 4 bases from J; junction bases left unmatched: 20. The DNA for the CDR3 is TGTGCCTGGTGGACTGGAGATAGCGGGAGTTGGGAGAGCACCGGGGAGCTGTTTTTT. It is translated as CAWWTGDSGSWESTGELFF.

This sequence joins TRBV5-1 and TRBJ2-6; TRBD2 might be the D (6 bases). Trimming pared 6 bases from V and 1 base from J, leaving 8 bases between. Looked up from germline, CDR1 is SGHRS and CDR2 is YFSETQ. This CDR3 has 14 residues. The CDR3 sequence is CASTGGSGANVLTF. CDR3 coding DNA: TGCGCCAGCACCGGGGGTTCTGGGGCCAACGTCCTGACTTTC.

The chain is built from TRBV6-7 and TRBJ2-3; D possibly uses TRBD1 or TRBD2 (5 bases each). TRBV6-7 carries the ORF label, with uncertain function. V was shortened by 4 bases and J by 8 bases, with 16 bases between the two germline ends. The CDR3 totals 14 residues. The CDR3 sequence is CASSSGPTRGTQYF. Here the CDR3 DNA reads TGTGCCAGCAGTTCGGGACCGACCCGCGGTACGCAGTATTTT.

In this sample, this clone turned up a few times. The rearrangement joins TRBV5-1 to TRBJ2-7; D is ambiguous. The germline gives CDR1 SGHRS, CDR2 YFSETQ. V gave up 0 bases and J gave up 0 bases, with 16 bases separating them. The CDR3 is 17 residues long. The CDR3 DNA follows: TGCGCCAGCAGCTTGGACCCCTCCCGACTGCGCTCCTACGAGCAGTACTTC. This sequence encodes CASSLDPSRLRSYEQYF.

The chain uses TRBV27 and TRBJ1-1; 11 bases match TRBD1. J was trimmed by 4 bases and V by 0 bases; bases with no gene match: 16. The CDR3 runs to 20 residues. Germline V gene data show CDR1 as MNHEY and CDR2 as SMNVEV (reference sequence). The CDR3 nucleotides are TGTGCCAGCAGTTTATCTTATCCGGTCTTTGGGACAGGGGGGGCCACTGAAGCTTTCTTT. Translating gives CASSLSYPVFGTGGATEAFF.

Points on this clone: Other DNA sequences within the sample encode an identical CDR3. The V gene is TRBV5-1, the J gene TRBJ2-3, with unresolved D. This CDR3 spans 12 amino acids. V shed 4 bases and J shed 4 bases, with 7 bases lying between them. The germline V gene encodes CDR1 SGHRS and CDR2 YFSETQ. CDR3 region: CASSPPSDTQYF. The CDR3 region has the DNA TGCGCCAGCAGCCCCCCATCAGATACGCAGTATTTT.

This clone was observed a few times. The chain joins TRBV6-1 to TRBJ2-1; a possible D gene is TRBD1 (6 bases). The CDR3 spans 14 residues. The ends were cut back, 4 bases at V and 3 bases at J, with 10 bases in the middle. The germline V gene encodes CDR1 MNHNS and CDR2 SASEGT. The CDR3 DNA reads as TGTGCCAGCAGTGGGACAGACTTCTACAATGAGCAGTTCTTC. Protein sequence: CASSGTDFYNEQFF.

This sequence joins TRBV5-1 and TRBJ2-5; TRBD2 agrees at 14 bases. CDR3 size: 14 residues. J gave up 8 bases and V 7 bases, and 7 bases lay outside the gene matches. Germline V gene data show CDR1 as SGHRS and CDR2 as YFSETQ. The CDR3: CASWGLAGEVTQYF. In DNA form, the CDR3 reads TGCGCCAGCTGGGGACTAGCGGGAGAAGTTACCCAGTACTTC.

The V call is TRBV27, the J call TRBJ1-2; 9 nucleotides agree with TRBD1. The CDR3 loop spans 17 amino acids. Looked up from germline, CDR1 is MNHEY and CDR2 is SMNVEV (reference sequence). V shed 2 bases, J shed 4 bases, and the junction held 11 bases outside the gene matches. The CDR3 DNA sequence: TGTGCCAGCAGTTTACAGACCTCCGGGACAGGGCGCTATGGCTACACCTTC. Translation gives CASSLQTSGTGRYGYTF.

The chain uses TRBV6-5 and TRBJ1-2; 7 bases are shared with TRBD1. Germline assignment: CDR1 MNHEY and CDR2 SVGAGI. Trimming cost V 5 bases and J 6 bases; bases outside gene matches: 6. This CDR3 contains 13 residues. This CDR3 is CASSPQGRDGYTF. CDR3 sequence (DNA): TGTGCCAGCAGTCCACAGGGGAGGGATGGCTACACCTTC.

This rearrangement joins TRBV2 to TRBJ1-5, with no clear D. Germline assignment: CDR1 SNHLY and CDR2 FYNNEI. Trimming pared 7 bases from V and 0 bases from J, leaving 7 bases between. The CDR3 is made up of 13 amino acids. As DNA, the CDR3 is TGTGCCAGCATTAGGGATAGCAATCAGCCCCAGCATTTT. This gives the protein CASIRDSNQPQHF.

In DNA form, the CDR3 reads TGTGCCAGCAGTCAGGACACTAACTATGGCTACACCTTC. It specifies CASSQDTNYGYTF. The V and J genes are TRBV28 and TRBJ1-2; D may be TRBD1 (5 bases). Deletions cut 5 bases from V and 0 bases from J, with 7 bases between. CDR3 length equals 13 residues. CDR1 MDHEN and CDR2 SYDVKM come from the germline V gene.

Turning to this clone: Other DNA sequences in this sample translate to the same CDR3. This chain uses TRBV27 with TRBJ2-7, with D possibly being TRBD1 (5 bases). Trimming stripped 2 bases from V and 4 bases from J, with 12 bases between. The CDR3 sequence is 14 residues long. Germline CDR1 reads MNHEY; CDR2 reads SMNVEV (reference sequence). CDR3 sequence (DNA): TGTGCCAGCAGTTTAGGGGCAGGCCGGTACGAGCAGTACTTC. Translation: CASSLGAGRYEQYF.

This clone was seen ten or more times. This chain joins TRBV11-2 and TRBJ2-1; 9 bases map to TRBD2. In germline, CDR1 is SGHAT, CDR2 FQNNGV. J lost 8 bases, V lost 0 bases, and 11 bases had no gene match. The CDR3 sequence is 17 residues long. The CDR3, as DNA: TGTGCCAGCAGCTTAGACAGGACTAGCGTGTTTGTAGATGAGCAGTTCTTC. It is translated as CASSLDRTSVFVDEQFF.

The J gene is TRBJ2-7, the V gene TRBV6-5; a possible D gene is TRBD1 (6 bases). Germline V gene lookup returns CDR1 MNHEY and CDR2 SVGAGI. The CDR3 runs 13 residues. V dropped 7 bases and J dropped 2 bases, with 12 bases sitting between them. CDR3: CASTDSFAYEQYF. Written as DNA, the CDR3 is TGTGCCAGCACGGACAGTTTTGCCTACGAGCAGTACTTC.